The rows below give T cell receptor beta chains drawn from one sample of a study of PD-1 blockade in classical Hodgkin lymphoma. The data were produced by immunoSEQ multiplex PCR, yet TCRdb's version contains in-frame clones alone and is incomplete. Counted here are roughly 38,000 clones, about 88% occurring once; the ten biggest clones make up just over 5.5%. Specimen: peripheral blood mononuclear cells (PBMCs), collected before the second cycle of nivolumab. All receptors derive from a human donor with classical Hodgkin lymphoma. Both conserved end residues are part of each CDR3. A D gene is named only where the DNA matches it firmly. A clone size is listed for some rows: how often the clone was seen (once, few, many), or a class if it is expanded.

j_gene: TRBJ1-6; d_gene: TRBD1; v_gene: TRBV6-5; abundance: -; len: 13; CDR3nt: TGTGCCAGCAGTATGGACAGGGATTCACCCCTCCACTTT; CDR3aa: CASSMDRDSPLHF
j_gene: TRBJ2-7; d_gene: -; v_gene: TRBV7-3; abundance: -; len: 12; CDR3nt: TGTGCCAGCAGCTTTCGCTTGACCGAGCAGTACTTC; CDR3aa: CASSFRLTEQYF
j_gene: TRBJ2-2; d_gene: -; v_gene: TRBV27; abundance: once; len: 13; CDR3nt: TGTGCCAGCAGTCCCCTCACTGCCGGGGAGCTGTTTTTT; CDR3aa: CASSPLTAGELFF
j_gene: TRBJ1-6; d_gene: -; v_gene: TRBV27; abundance: -; len: 14; CDR3nt: TGTGCCAGTAGACAGAGCTCCTATAATTCACCCCTCCACTTT; CDR3aa: CASRQSSYNSPLHF
j_gene: TRBJ2-1; d_gene: -; v_gene: TRBV23-1; abundance: -; len: 14; CDR3nt: TGCGCCAGCAGTCAATTACAGAATCCCCATGAGCAGTTCTTC; CDR3aa: CASSQLQNPHEQFF
j_gene: TRBJ1-1; d_gene: TRBD1; v_gene: TRBV28; abundance: -; len: 14; CDR3nt: TGTGCCAGCAGTTTACAGGGGGGAAGGACTGAAGCTTTCTTT; CDR3aa: CASSLQGGRTEAFF
j_gene: TRBJ1-3; d_gene: -; v_gene: TRBV5-1; abundance: -; len: 15; CDR3nt: TGCGCCAGCAGCCCAGGATGGTCCTCTGGAAACACCATATATTTT; CDR3aa: CASSPGWSSGNTIYF
j_gene: TRBJ1-1; d_gene: -; v_gene: TRBV7-9; abundance: -; len: 14; CDR3nt: TGTGCCAGCAGCTTAGAAGGGCTGGCCACTGAAGCTTTCTTT; CDR3aa: CASSLEGLATEAFF
j_gene: TRBJ2-5; d_gene: TRBD2; v_gene: TRBV4-3; abundance: -; len: 16; CDR3nt: TGCGCCAGCAGCCAAGGATCGAGCGGGGGCGTGGAGACCCAGTACTTC; CDR3aa: CASSQGSSGGVETQYF
j_gene: TRBJ2-3; d_gene: TRBD1; v_gene: TRBV11-3; abundance: -; len: 15; CDR3nt: TGTGCCAGCAGCCCTTCCGACAGGGCGGGAGATACGCAGTATTTT; CDR3aa: CASSPSDRAGDTQYF
j_gene: TRBJ1-3; d_gene: -; v_gene: TRBV28; abundance: -; len: 17; CDR3nt: TGTGCCAGCAGTTCCGCTCGGGACGCGAGCTCTGGAAACACCATATATTTT; CDR3aa: CASSSARDASSGNTIYF
j_gene: TRBJ1-1; d_gene: -; v_gene: TRBV9; abundance: -; len: 12; CDR3nt: TGTGCCAGCAACCGGGAGGGGATTGAAGCTTTCTTT; CDR3aa: CASNREGIEAFF
j_gene: TRBJ2-5; d_gene: -; v_gene: TRBV29-1; abundance: -; len: 16; CDR3nt: TGCAGCGTTGATATCCGAGGGCCCAACCCTCAAGAGACCCAGTACTTC; CDR3aa: CSVDIRGPNPQETQYF
j_gene: TRBJ2-5; d_gene: -; v_gene: TRBV10-2; abundance: -; len: 12; CDR3nt: TGCGCCAGCAGTTTTCTGTTAGAGACCCAGTACTTC; CDR3aa: CASSFLLETQYF
j_gene: TRBJ2-5; d_gene: -; v_gene: TRBV28; abundance: -; len: 13; CDR3nt: TGTGCCAGCATGCCAACTAGCCGGGAGACCCAGTACTTC; CDR3aa: CASMPTSRETQYF
j_gene: TRBJ1-4; d_gene: -; v_gene: TRBV29-1; abundance: -; len: 13; CDR3nt: TGCAGCGTTGGCAGGGAGGCGGGTGAAAAACTGTTTTTT; CDR3aa: CSVGREAGEKLFF